This section outlines one T cell receptor (beta chain) sequence together with its context. Its antigen is unknown. Amplification in unsorted PBMC replicate PCRs started from approximately 300 ng DNA, which equals tens of thousands of T cell genomes. Original methodology: In the immunoSEQ data, sequences were junction-only and lacked quality scores, so filtering differed. Repertoires were generated with immunoSEQ multiplex PCR, while TCRdb's copy carries only in-frame clones and drops some. V and J calls and clone size follow that table, whereas D and trimming were derived from the DNA. The data contain fewer than 500,000 clones, over 75% of them seen just once; the ten biggest clones take up roughly an eighth. Donors were healthy HIV-negative adults without recent acute infections or vaccinations. The record originates from a study of shared clonotypes between healthy human individuals. Germline CDR1 is SEHNR and CDR2 is FQNEAQ (reference sequence). This CDR3 region has 15 residues. The V and J ends lost 8 bases and 4 bases, in that order; junction bases with no gene match: 10.

Study-wide points: Sampling included only blood; tissue repertoires likely differ.

The chain couples TRBV7-9 to TRBJ2-1, with 8 bases aligning to TRBD1. The receptor comes from a woman aged 40 to 49 in good health. Some clones in this sample may be carry-over from other donors' samples. Sequences were obtained from PBMCs. In nucleotides, the CDR3 is TGTGCCAGCTCAATTGGACAGGGAACGTACAATGAGCAGTTCTTC. The encoded protein is CASSIGQGTYNEQFF.